The rows below give T cell receptor beta chains drawn from one sample of a study of control samples from healthy donors and cancer patients. The protocol was immunoSEQ multiplex PCR, while the TCRdb copy is restricted to in-frame clones and leaves out a portion. This table has about 130,000 clones, less than 90% appearing once. Material: blood. The receptor source for this set is a man aged 18 to 29 in good health. Both conserved end residues are part of each CDR3. Fields, in order: V gene, J gene, D gene, clone size, CDR3 DNA, CDR3 protein. The D gene is left open where the match is weak. The size entry is marked missing in some rows and otherwise reads once, few, many or a size class.

>TRBV25-1|TRBJ2-7|.|.
TGTGCCAGCAGTGAACGTGGGGGACCCTACGAGCAGTACTTC
CASSERGGPYEQYF
>TRBV4-1|TRBJ2-1|.|few
TGCGCCAGCAGCCCCCGGGACACAGATTCCTACAATGAGCAGTTCTTC
CASSPRDTDSYNEQFF
>TRBV4-3|TRBJ2-2|TRBD1|.
TGCGCCAGCAGCCTGGACAGGGGGAACACCGGGGAGCTGTTTTTT
CASSLDRGNTGELFF
>TRBV2|TRBJ1-5|.|.
TGTGCCAGCACTCTAGTCGGGGTCTTTCAGCCCCAGCATTTT
CASTLVGVFQPQHF
>TRBV7-3|TRBJ1-2|.|once
TGTGCCAGCAGCCCCGCGTCCCGGCCAGACTATAGCTACACCTTC
CASSPASRPDYSYTF
>TRBV6-5|TRBJ1-2|TRBD1|.
TGTGCCAGCACCTCGACAGGGGGCGTCTATGGCTACACCTTC
CASTSTGGVYGYTF
>TRBV20-1|TRBJ1-1|.|few
TGCAGTGTTCCGATCGCCTTAGAAGCTTTCTTT
CSVPIALEAFF
>TRBV27|TRBJ2-5|TRBD2|.
TGTGCCGGCGAGTTTGAGGCTCGGGCTAGCGGGAGGCAAGAGACCCAGTACTTC
CAGEFEARASGRQETQYF
>TRBV19|TRBJ1-5|.|.
TGTGCCAGTAGTATCCAGGGTAGCAATCAGCCCCAGCATTTT
CASSIQGSNQPQHF
>TRBV2|TRBJ2-7|TRBD2|few
TGTGCCAGCGGGGCCGGGAGGTGGGAGCAGTACTTC
CASGAGRWEQYF
>TRBV18|TRBJ2-7|.|.
TGTGCCAGCTCACCACGGGAGTTTGATTACGAGCAGTACTTC
CASSPREFDYEQYF
>TRBV7-6|TRBJ2-1|TRBD2|.
TGTGCCAGCAGCAAGGGAGGGGATGAGCAGTTCTTC
CASSKGGDEQFF
>TRBV19|TRBJ2-2|.|few
TGTGCCTCGAACACCCCGGCAGGGCGAAGAACCGGGGAGCTGTTTTTT
CASNTPAGRRTGELFF
>TRBV24-1|TRBJ1-1|.|.
TGTGCCACCAGACCACTCGGGGAGAACACTGAAGCTTTCTTT
CATRPLGENTEAFF
>TRBV25-1|TRBJ2-7|.|.
TGTGCCAGCAGTGAATGGCTGGGGCCAAACTCCTACGAGCAGTACTTC
CASSEWLGPNSYEQYF
>TRBV27|TRBJ2-7|.|.
TGTGCCAGCAGTTTTATTATCCCCCATGTGATGACCCAGAAGCAGTACTTC
CASSFIIPHVMTQKQYF
>TRBV30|TRBJ2-2|.|.
TGTGCCTGGAGTCCTTTAGGGGGGTACACCGGGGAGCTGTTTTTT
CAWSPLGGYTGELFF
>TRBV6-5|TRBJ1-1|.|.
TGTGCCAGCAGTTACTCGACAGGAGAAGCTTTCTTT
CASSYSTGEAFF
>TRBV27|TRBJ2-1|TRBD1|.
TGTGCCTCAACAGGGGAAAGGTACAATGAGCAGTTCTTC
CASTGERYNEQFF
>TRBV5-1|TRBJ2-1|TRBD2|once
TGCGCCAGCAGCCGGCGGACTAGCGGGAGCTACAATGAGCAGTTCTTC
CASSRRTSGSYNEQFF
>TRBV4-1|TRBJ2-7|TRBD2|.
TGCGCCAACAGCCACTTAGCGGGAGCTTACACCTACGAGCAGTACTTC
CANSHLAGAYTYEQYF
>TRBV5-1|TRBJ2-5|TRBD1|.
TGCGCCAGCAGCCAAGGGACAGGGATGGAGACCCAGTACTTC
CASSQGTGMETQYF
>TRBV7-2|TRBJ1-1|.|.
TGTGCCAGCAGCCCTCCGGGGGGCCTCACCTTTATGAACACTGAAGCTTTCTTT
CASSPPGGLTFMNTEAFF
>TRBV3-1/TRBV3-2|TRBJ1-6|.|.
TGTGCCAGCAGCCAATACGGGCAGAATTCACCCCTCCACTTT
CASSQYGQNSPLHF
>TRBV6-1|TRBJ2-6|TRBD1|few
TGTGCCAGCAGTGAAGTCGGGGGGACAGGGGCCCGCTCTGGGGCCAACGTCCTGACTTTC
CASSEVGGTGARSGANVLTF
>TRBV18|TRBJ2-3|.|.
TGTGCCAGCATCACCAGTTTTCCTGGCGGTGGCGCAGATACGCAGTATTTT
CASITSFPGGGADTQYF
>TRBV27|TRBJ1-2|.|.
TGTGCCAGCAGTCCATGGGGGTTTGGCTACACCTTC
CASSPWGFGYTF
>TRBV15|TRBJ2-1|.|.
TGTGCCACCAGCAGAGGTCGGAGCTCCTACAATGAGCAGTTCTTC
CATSRGRSSYNEQFF